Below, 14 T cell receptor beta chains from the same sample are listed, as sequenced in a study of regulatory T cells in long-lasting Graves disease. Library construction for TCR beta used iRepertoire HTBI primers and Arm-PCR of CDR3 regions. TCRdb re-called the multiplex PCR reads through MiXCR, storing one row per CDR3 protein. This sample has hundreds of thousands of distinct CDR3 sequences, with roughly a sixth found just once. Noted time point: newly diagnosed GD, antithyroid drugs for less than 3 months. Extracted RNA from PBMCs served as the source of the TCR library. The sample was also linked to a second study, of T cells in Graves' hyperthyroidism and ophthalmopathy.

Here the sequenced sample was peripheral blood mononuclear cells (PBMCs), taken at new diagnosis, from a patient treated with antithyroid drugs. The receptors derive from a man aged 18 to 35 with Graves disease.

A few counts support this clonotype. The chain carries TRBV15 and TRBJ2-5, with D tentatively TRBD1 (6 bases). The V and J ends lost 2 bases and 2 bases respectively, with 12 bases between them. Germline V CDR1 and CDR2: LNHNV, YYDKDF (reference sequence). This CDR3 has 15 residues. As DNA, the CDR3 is TGTGCCACCAGCAGAACAACAGGGCCTCAAGAGACCCAGTACTTC. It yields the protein CATSRTTGPQETQYF.

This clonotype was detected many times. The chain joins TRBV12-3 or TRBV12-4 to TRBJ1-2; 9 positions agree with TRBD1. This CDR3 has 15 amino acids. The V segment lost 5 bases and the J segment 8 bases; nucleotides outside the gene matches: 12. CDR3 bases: TGTGCCAGCAGTCCCCCGGGACAGGGCTTGGGAGGCTACACCTTC. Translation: CASSPPGQGLGGYTF.

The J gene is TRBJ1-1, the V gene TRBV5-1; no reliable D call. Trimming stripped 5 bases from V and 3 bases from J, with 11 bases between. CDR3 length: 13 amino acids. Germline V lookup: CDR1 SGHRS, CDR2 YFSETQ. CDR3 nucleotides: TGCGCCAGCAGGATAAAGGTGGACACTGAAGCTTTCTTT. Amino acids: CASRIKVDTEAFF.

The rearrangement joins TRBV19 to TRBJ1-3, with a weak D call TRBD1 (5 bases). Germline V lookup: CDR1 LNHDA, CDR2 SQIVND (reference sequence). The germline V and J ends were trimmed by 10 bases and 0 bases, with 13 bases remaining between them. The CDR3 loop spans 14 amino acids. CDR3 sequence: CATARGDSGNTIYF. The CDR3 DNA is TGTGCCACCGCGCGGGGGGACTCTGGAAACACCATATATTTT.

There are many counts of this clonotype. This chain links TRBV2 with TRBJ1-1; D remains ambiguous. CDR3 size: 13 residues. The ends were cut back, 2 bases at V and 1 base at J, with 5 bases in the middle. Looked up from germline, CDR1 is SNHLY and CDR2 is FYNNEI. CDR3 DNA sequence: TGTGCCAGCAGTGAACATAGGAACACTGAAGCTTTCTTT. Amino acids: CASSEHRNTEAFF.

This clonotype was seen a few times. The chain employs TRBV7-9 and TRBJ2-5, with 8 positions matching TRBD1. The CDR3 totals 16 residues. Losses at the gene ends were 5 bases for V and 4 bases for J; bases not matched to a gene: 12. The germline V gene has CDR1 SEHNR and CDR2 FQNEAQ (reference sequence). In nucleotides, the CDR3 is TGTGCCAGCAGCCCGAGCGACAGGGGCCTGGGAGAGACCCAGTACTTC. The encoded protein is CASSPSDRGLGETQYF.

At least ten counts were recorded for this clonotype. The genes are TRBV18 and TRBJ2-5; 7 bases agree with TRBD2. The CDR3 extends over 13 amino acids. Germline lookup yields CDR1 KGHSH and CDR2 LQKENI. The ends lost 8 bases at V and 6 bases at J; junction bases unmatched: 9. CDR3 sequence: CASPRAGEKTQYF. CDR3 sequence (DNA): TGTGCCAGCCCTAGGGCGGGAGAGAAGACCCAGTACTTC.

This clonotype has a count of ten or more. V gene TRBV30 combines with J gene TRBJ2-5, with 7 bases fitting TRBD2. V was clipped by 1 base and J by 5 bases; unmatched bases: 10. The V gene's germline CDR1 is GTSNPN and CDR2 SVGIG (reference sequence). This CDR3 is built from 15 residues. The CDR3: CAWSAKGLGGETQYF. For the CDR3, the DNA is TGTGCCTGGAGTGCCAAAGGACTAGGCGGCGAGACCCAGTACTTC.

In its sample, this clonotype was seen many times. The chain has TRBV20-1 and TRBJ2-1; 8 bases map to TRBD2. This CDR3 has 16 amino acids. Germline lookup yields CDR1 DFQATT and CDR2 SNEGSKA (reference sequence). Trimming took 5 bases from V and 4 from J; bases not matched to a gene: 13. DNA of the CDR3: TGCAGTGCTCCGCGGGGCGGGAGGCCTTTTTACAATGAGCAGTTCTTC. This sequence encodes CSAPRGGRPFYNEQFF.

The chain's CDR3 is CAIRDPRAYEQYF. The CDR3 nucleotides read TGTGCCATCCGGGACCCTCGAGCCTACGAGCAGTACTTC. V gene TRBV6-2 or TRBV6-3 combines with J gene TRBJ2-7; D is tentatively TRBD1 or TRBD2 (5 bases each). The germline V and J ends were trimmed by 10 bases and 2 bases, with 15 bases remaining between them. Germline assignment: CDR1 MNHEY and CDR2 SVGEGT. The CDR3 has 13 residues.

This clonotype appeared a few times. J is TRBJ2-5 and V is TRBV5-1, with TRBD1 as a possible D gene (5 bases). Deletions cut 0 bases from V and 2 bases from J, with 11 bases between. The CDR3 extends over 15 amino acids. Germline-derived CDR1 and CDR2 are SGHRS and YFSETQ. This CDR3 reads CASSLATGRQETQYF. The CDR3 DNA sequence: TGCGCCAGCAGCTTGGCAACAGGAAGGCAAGAGACCCAGTACTTC.

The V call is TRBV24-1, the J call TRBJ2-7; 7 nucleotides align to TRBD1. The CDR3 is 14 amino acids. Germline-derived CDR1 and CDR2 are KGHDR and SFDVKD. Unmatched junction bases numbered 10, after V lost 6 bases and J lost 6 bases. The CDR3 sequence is CATSSGTVASEQYF. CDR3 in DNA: TGTGCCACCAGTTCCGGGACAGTGGCATCCGAGCAGTACTTC.

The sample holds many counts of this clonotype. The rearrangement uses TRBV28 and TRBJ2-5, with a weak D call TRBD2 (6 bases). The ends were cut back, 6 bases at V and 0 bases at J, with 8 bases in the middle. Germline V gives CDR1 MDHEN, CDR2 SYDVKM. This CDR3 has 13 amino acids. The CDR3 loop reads CASRVADQETQYF. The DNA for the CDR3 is TGTGCCAGCAGAGTAGCGGACCAAGAGACCCAGTACTTC.

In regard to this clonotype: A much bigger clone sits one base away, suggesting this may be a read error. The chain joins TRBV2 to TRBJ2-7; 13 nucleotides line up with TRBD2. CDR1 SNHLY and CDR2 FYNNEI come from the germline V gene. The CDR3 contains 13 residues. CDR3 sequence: CASRLAGGYEQHF. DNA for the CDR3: TGTGCCAGCAGACTAGCGGGAGGGTACGAGCAGCACTTC. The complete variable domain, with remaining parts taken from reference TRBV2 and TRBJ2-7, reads EPEVTQTPSHQVTQMGQEVILRCVPISNHLYFYWYRQILGQKVEFLVSFYNNEISEKSEIFDDQFSVERPDGSNFTLKIRSTKLEDSAMYFCASRLAGGYEQHFGPGTRLTVT.